This TCR beta chain emerged from a study of cytomegalovirus exposure and HLA in healthy donors. Findings of the study overall: The majority of TCR sequences were rare, yet some public TCRs appeared in many donors. About 87% or about 30% of the time was how often most TCR beta V segments were productive, according to an earlier analysis.

The primer mix had 60 Vbeta and 13 Jbeta primers. Generated by immunoSEQ multiplex PCR, the TCRdb table keeps only in-frame clones and is missing some. The sample comprises some 150,000 clones, approximately 79% of which are singletons, and around 4% rests with the top ten. Note on this clone: Antigen: not known.

Sequencing was performed on PBMCs. The TCR was taken from a man aged 40-49 years in good health and CMV-seronegative.

CDR3 sequence (DNA): TGTGCCAGCATCAACTCCGGGACTCCGAACACCGGGGAGCTGTTTTTT. Translation gives CASINSGTPNTGELFF. V usage is TRBV5-4 and J usage is TRBJ2-2, with D possibly TRBD2 on 6 matching bases. Germline loops: CDR1 SGHNT, CDR2 YYREEE (reference sequence). The CDR3 is made up of 16 amino acids. Trimming stripped 6 bases from V and 0 bases from J, with 15 bases between.